These 24 T cell receptor beta chains originate from one sample sequenced in a study of vaccination and CD4 T cells after COVID-19 (dated 2022 in TCRdb). The meaning of the sample's treatment or condition label: 10-day PBMC culture with coronavirus spike peptide pools or control peptides (ViraFEST assay). Antigens for these TCRs are unknown. The method behind the library was PCR. Sequencing took place on an Illumina iSeq 100. TCR sequencing of DNA from cultured CD4+ T cells used the Oncomine TCR Beta short-read assay at the Johns Hopkins FTIC core. Using fastp trimming at Q25 and MiXCR clonotype assembly, TCRdb reanalyzed the public sequencing data and kept in-frame beta chains. Rows merge per CDR3 protein into single entries with the most common DNA and genes. Here the sample has 12,000 or so distinct CDR3 sequences; 76% occur a single time. The ten top clones hold more than 25% of the sample. Sequencing was carried out using CD4+ T cells from blood, cultured in vitro. Receptors originate from a human donor who had recovered from COVID-19.

This chain links TRBV6-1 with TRBJ2-3; 7 bases map to TRBD2. V trimming: 7 bases; J trimming: 0 bases; junction bases outside the gene matches: 16. CDR1 and CDR2 from the germline V gene are MNHNS and SASEGT. The CDR3 is 18 residues long. CDR3 nucleotide sequence: TGTGCCAGCAAACACGCCCGACCGGGAGGCCCTAGCACAGATACGCAGTATTTT. Protein product: CASKHARPGGPSTDTQYF.

This rearrangement joins TRBV20-1 to TRBJ2-1; 15 bases are a match to TRBD2. V was pared by 5 bases and J by 5 bases, with 7 bases of the junction left unmatched. Germline V lookup: CDR1 DFQATT, CDR2 SNEGSKA (reference sequence). The CDR3 loop spans 16 amino acids. The CDR3 spells CSAWTSGRATNNEQFF. CDR3 nucleotide sequence: TGCAGTGCTTGGACTAGCGGGAGGGCTACTAACAATGAGCAGTTCTTC.

In this sample, this clonotype turned up a few times. The chain joins TRBV6-1 to TRBJ1-1, with 8 positions matching TRBD1. Germline CDR1 and CDR2: MNHNS and SASEGT. V lost 8 bases and J lost 3; bases outside the gene matches: 11. This CDR3 contains 15 residues. The CDR3 is CASGQADRGYTEAFF. CDR3 bases: TGTGCCAGCGGCCAAGCTGACAGGGGTTACACTGAAGCTTTCTTT.

This clonotype is a singleton in its sample. The chain has TRBV7-2 and TRBJ1-5; TRBD1 agrees at 9 bases. Trimming took 5 bases from V and 2 from J; bases not matched to a gene: 4. This CDR3 is 15 amino acids long. Per the germline V gene, CDR1 is SGHTA and CDR2 is FQGNSA. The CDR3 protein is CASSPRTGGNQPQHF. CDR3 sequence (DNA): TGTGCCAGCAGCCCGAGGACAGGGGGCAATCAGCCCCAGCATTTT.

This sequence joins TRBV19 and TRBJ1-5; 7 nucleotides agree with TRBD1. The J segment lost 3 bases and the V segment lost 7 bases, leaving 9 bases of the junction unmatched. This CDR3 comprises 15 residues. Per the germline V gene, CDR1 is LNHDA and CDR2 is SQIVND (reference sequence). The CDR3 DNA follows: TGTGCCAGTAACCTGAGACAGGGTACCAATCAGCCCCAGCATTTT. Translation: CASNLRQGTNQPQHF.

The chain has TRBV6-5 and TRBJ1-5; D gene unclear. The germline V gene encodes CDR1 MNHEY and CDR2 SVGAGI. CDR3 size: 15 residues. Trimming removed 0 bases from V and 4 bases from J, with 10 bases in between. In nucleotides, the CDR3 is TGTGCCAGCAGTTACTCGACCGGGAGAAATCAGCCCCAGCATTTT. Translated, it gives CASSYSTGRNQPQHF.

This clonotype was detected only a few times. This chain uses TRBV28 with TRBJ1-5; a weak D match, TRBD1 (5 bases). V was trimmed by 2 bases and J by 3 bases, leaving 11 bases between them. The CDR3 consists of 15 residues. CDR1 and CDR2 (germline): MDHEN, SYDVKM. CDR3: CASSLSGAFNQPQHF. DNA of the CDR3: TGTGCCAGCAGTTTAAGCGGGGCCTTCAATCAGCCCCAGCATTTT.

Only one count was recorded for this clonotype. The chain recombines TRBV20-1 with TRBJ2-2; the D gene is possibly TRBD2 (5 bases). CDR1 DFQATT and CDR2 SNEGSKA come from the germline V gene (reference sequence). The CDR3 contains 15 residues. Trimming removed 1 base from V and 4 bases from J, with 13 bases in between. The CDR3 sequence: CSARVGRSPTGELFF. DNA for the CDR3: TGCAGTGCTAGAGTGGGGAGAAGTCCCACCGGGGAGCTGTTTTTT.

The chain joins TRBV28 to TRBJ1-2; the match to TRBD1 covers 8 bases. With 5 bases clipped from V and 6 bases from J, the junction kept 5 bases outside the gene matches. The CDR3 is 13 residues long. CDR1 is MDHEN and CDR2 is SYDVKM in the germline V gene. CDR3 loop: CASSETGDHGYTF. The DNA for the CDR3 is TGTGCCAGCAGTGAGACAGGGGACCATGGCTACACCTTC.

The V call is TRBV5-1, the J call TRBJ2-1; unclear D gene. The CDR3 loop spans 17 amino acids. CDR1 SGHRS and CDR2 YFSETQ come from the germline V gene. V lost 0 bases and J lost 0, with 13 bases in between. The CDR3 nucleotides are TGCGCCAGCAGCTTGGCGGCTCTGGGTAGCTCCTACAATGAGCAGTTCTTC. It specifies CASSLAALGSSYNEQFF.

This sequence joins TRBV28 and TRBJ1-5; no reliable D call. In germline, CDR1 is MDHEN, CDR2 SYDVKM. The V end lost 5 bases, the J end lost 9 bases, and 17 bases lay between the germline ends. This CDR3 has 14 residues. CDR3 in amino acids: CASSPGPGWRPQHF. In nucleotides, the CDR3 is TGTGCCAGCAGTCCCGGACCGGGTTGGAGGCCCCAGCATTTT.

A few counts support this clonotype. The chain couples TRBV20-1 to TRBJ2-1, with D perhaps TRBD2 (6 bases). The V end lost 4 bases, the J end lost 5 bases, and 15 bases lay between the germline ends. Germline CDR1 DFQATT, CDR2 SNEGSKA (reference sequence). This CDR3 contains 14 residues. The CDR3 DNA reads as TGCAGTGCTATCGGGCCCTGGGGGGACAATGAGCAGTTCTTC. It encodes CSAIGPWGDNEQFF.

CDR3 sequence reads: CASSLWNEQFF. In DNA form, the CDR3 reads TGTGCCAGCAGCCTATGGAATGAGCAGTTCTTC. The genes are TRBV7-8 and TRBJ2-1; no clear D gene. The ends were cut back, 5 bases at V and 7 bases at J, with 6 bases in the middle. The CDR3 totals 11 residues. Germline CDR1 is SGHVS and CDR2 is FQNEAQ.

The chain links TRBV2 to TRBJ1-1; no firm D call. The CDR3 is made up of 12 amino acids. Trimming took off 4 bases at V and 7 bases at J, with 10 bases between the two ends. Germline V CDR1 and CDR2: SNHLY, FYNNEI. Written as DNA, the CDR3 is TGTGCCAGCAGTGGTGGCGGGTTTGAAGCTTTCTTT. Its protein is CASSGGGFEAFF.

The rearrangement links TRBV6-2 or TRBV6-3 to TRBJ2-1; D is undetermined. Germline V gene sequence: CDR1 MNHEY, CDR2 SVGEGT. The length of the CDR3 is 13 residues. V dropped 8 bases and J dropped 2 bases, with 10 bases sitting between them. The CDR3 protein is CASEENAYNEQFF. CDR3 DNA sequence: TGTGCCAGCGAGGAGAATGCCTACAATGAGCAGTTCTTC.

By share, this clonotype ranks as medium-sized. The chain combines TRBV28 with TRBJ1-5; tentatively, D is TRBD1 (6 bases). The CDR3 extends over 11 amino acids. Germline lookup yields CDR1 MDHEN and CDR2 SYDVKM. Written as DNA, the CDR3 is TGTGCATGTGGGGGCGGACAGCCCCAGCATTTT. Translating it yields CACGGGQPQHF.

The genes are TRBV12-3 or TRBV12-4 and TRBJ1-6; D perhaps matches TRBD1 (5 bases). Trimming pared 7 bases from V and 10 bases from J, leaving 11 bases between. This CDR3 is built from 12 residues. The CDR3 nucleotides read TGTGCCAGCACAGGGATTGGGTCACCCCTCCACTTT. This translates into CASTGIGSPLHF.

This sequence joins TRBV7-9 and TRBJ1-4, with 8 bases identical to TRBD1. The CDR3 runs 15 residues. Germline-derived CDR1 and CDR2 are SEHNR and FQNEAQ (reference sequence). V gave up 0 bases and J gave up 6 bases; unmatched junction bases: 3. DNA of the CDR3: TGTGCCAGCAGCTTAGCCCGGACAGGGCATGAAAAACTGTTTTTT. Translating it yields CASSLARTGHEKLFF.

This clonotype came up once. V gene TRBV6-1 combines with J gene TRBJ1-5; 9 nucleotides agree with TRBD1. This CDR3 is built from 15 residues. The J segment lost 6 bases and the V segment lost 6 bases, leaving 9 bases of the junction unmatched. Germline V gives CDR1 MNHNS, CDR2 SASEGT. CDR3: CASRTGQGGGQPQHF. The DNA of the CDR3 is TGTGCCAGCAGAACGGGACAGGGTGGGGGTCAGCCCCAGCATTTT.

The chain recombines TRBV18 with TRBJ2-5, with TRBD2 identical over 8 bases. The germline CDR1 and CDR2 sequences are KGHSH and LQKENI. V shed 1 base, J shed 5 bases, and the junction held 0 bases outside the gene matches. This CDR3 is 13 amino acids long. CDR3 nucleotides: TGTGCCAGCTCACCACGACTAGCGGAGACCCAGTACTTC. Protein product: CASSPRLAETQYF.

The rearrangement links TRBV20-1 to TRBJ2-7; D perhaps matches TRBD2 (5 bases). CDR3 size: 13 residues. Germline-derived CDR1 and CDR2 are DFQATT and SNEGSKA (reference sequence). V was pared by 5 bases and J by 2 bases, with 13 bases between. The CDR3 region has the DNA TGCAGTGCTTCCCGCCGGGGTCCCTACGAGCAGTACTTC. Translated: CSASRRGPYEQYF.

The gene calls are TRBV20-1 and TRBJ1-1; possible D gene TRBD1, 5 bases. Germline CDR1 and CDR2: DFQATT and SNEGSKA (reference sequence). This CDR3 contains 15 residues. V was shortened by 0 bases and J by 4 bases, with 15 bases between the two germline ends. For the CDR3, the DNA is TGCAGTGCTAGAGATCAAGCAGGGTATAGCACTGAAGCTTTCTTT. It codes for CSARDQAGYSTEAFF.

The CDR3 region is CASSLVVGGSMDTEAFF. The CDR3 bases are TGCGCCAGCAGCTTGGTCGTAGGTGGCAGCATGGACACTGAAGCTTTCTTT. The chain links TRBV5-1 to TRBJ1-1; D gene uncertain. The CDR3 has 17 residues. Germline loops: CDR1 SGHRS, CDR2 YFSETQ. Trimming left V 0 bases short and J 3 bases short, with 18 bases between. The entire variable domain, with the rest obtained from reference TRBV5-1 and TRBJ1-1, is as follows: KAGVTQTPRYLIKTRGQQVTLSCSPISGHRSVSWYQQTPGQGLQFLFEYFSETQRNKGNFPGRFSGRQFSNSRSEMNVSTLELGDSALYLCASSLVVGGSMDTEAFFGQGTRLTVV.

With respect to this clonotype: The germline gene is not matched at one end of the junction; a read error may be the cause. The rearrangement links TRBV7-2 to TRBJ2-7; D may correspond to TRBD1 or TRBD2 (5 bases each). Looked up from germline, CDR1 is SGHTA and CDR2 is FQGNSA. The CDR3 extends over 15 amino acids. In DNA, the CDR3 is TGCGCCAGCAGCCACGGACACTTAGCTAGCAACGAGCAGTACTTC. Amino acids: CASSHGHLASNEQYF.